Sequencing of this TCR beta chain was carried out in a study of T cell responses to AZD1222 COVID-19 vaccine. Study information: Second-dose timings of about 4 or about 12 weeks were pooled. General study results and limits: At baseline, seropositivity was found in only five or six AZD1222 recipients. White British donors predominated, females outnumbered males, and clonal diversity was possibly underestimated. Reports say nearly half of spike-specific TCRs go after unmutated variant regions.

On this clone itself: What it recognizes is unknown.

The CDR3 extends over 14 amino acids. V dropped 7 bases and J dropped 4 bases, with 17 bases sitting between them. Germline assignment: CDR1 SQVTM and CDR2 ANQGSEA. TCRdb's copy holds only in-frame clones and misses some; the assay was immunoSEQ multiplex PCR. The table shows 150,000 or so clones, with 85% to 95% occurring only once. The gene calls are TRBV29-1 and TRBJ1-3; D is unclear. Sequenced material: peripheral blood, taken on day 0 of AZD1222 vaccination. This sequence originates from an adult in good health. The CDR3 DNA reads as TGCAGCGCGACTCGCGGGGTGGACGGAAACACCATATATTTT. Translating it yields CSATRGVDGNTIYF.